A single sample gave rise to the 30 T cell receptor beta chains below, sequenced in a study of shared clonotypes between healthy human individuals. Sequenced by immunoSEQ multiplex PCR; TCRdb stores in-frame clones only, minus some. The data contain roughly 500,000 clones, about 96% of them singletons. The sample consisted of naive CD4+ T cells sorted from blood. Stated subset: CD45RA+ positively selected. These receptor sequences come from a woman aged 30 to 39 in good health.

The J gene is TRBJ1-1, the V gene TRBV6-1; D is ambiguous. Trimming removed 5 bases from V and 1 base from J, with 11 bases in between. The germline CDR1 and CDR2 sequences are MNHNS and SASEGT. The CDR3 length is 14 residues. CDR3 in amino acids: CASSRQTRNTEAFF. CDR3 nucleotides: TGTGCCAGCAGTCGCCAGACCAGGAACACTGAAGCTTTCTTT.

The V and J genes are TRBV5-1 and TRBJ1-2; D not certain. V dropped 3 bases and J dropped 0 bases, with 6 bases sitting between them. Germline CDR1 reads SGHRS; CDR2 reads YFSETQ. The CDR3 covers 13 residues. In DNA form, the CDR3 reads TGCGCCAGCAGCTCGGGAGCTAACTATGGCTACACCTTC. Translated, it gives CASSSGANYGYTF.

This sequence joins TRBV28 and TRBJ1-1; no clear D. CDR3 size: 14 residues. CDR1 MDHEN and CDR2 SYDVKM come from the germline V gene. V was trimmed by 3 bases and J by 5 bases, leaving 13 bases between them. CDR3 region: CASSLSGWGTEAFF. For the CDR3, the DNA is TGTGCCAGCAGTTTGTCTGGGTGGGGAACTGAAGCTTTCTTT.

The chain is built from TRBV5-1 and TRBJ2-5, with no clear D. Germline CDR1 and CDR2: SGHRS and YFSETQ. V lost 1 base and J 5 bases, leaving 9 bases between the germline ends. This CDR3 is built from 13 residues. CDR3 sequence: CASSLNLGETQYF. The CDR3 DNA reads TGCGCCAGCAGCTTGAATCTGGGCGAGACCCAGTACTTC.

The J gene is TRBJ1-1, the V gene TRBV30; D is uncertain. Germline V gene lookup returns CDR1 GTSNPN and CDR2 SVGIG (reference sequence). CDR3 length: 13 residues. Trimming pared 3 bases from V and 0 bases from J, leaving 8 bases between. CDR3 in amino acids: CAWRYSMNTEAFF. The CDR3 DNA is TGTGCCTGGAGGTACAGCATGAACACTGAAGCTTTCTTT.

V is TRBV29-1 and J is TRBJ2-6, with 7 bases aligning to TRBD1. The J segment lost 0 bases and the V segment lost 6 bases, leaving 14 bases of the junction unmatched. CDR3 size: 18 residues. Per the germline V gene, CDR1 is SQVTM and CDR2 is ANQGSEA. CDR3 DNA: TGCAGCGTACTTCCAGGGGGTTTCACTAGCTCTGGGGCCAACGTCCTGACTTTC. Protein sequence: CSVLPGGFTSSGANVLTF.

This chain joins TRBV15 and TRBJ2-3, with 7 bases that match TRBD2. The germline gives CDR1 LNHNV, CDR2 YYDKDF (reference sequence). Losses at the gene ends were 5 bases for V and 3 bases for J; bases not matched to a gene: 5. CDR3 size: 14 residues. The CDR3, as DNA: TGTGCCACCAGCGGCGGGAGATCGACAGATACGCAGTATTTT. Translating gives CATSGGRSTDTQYF.

J is TRBJ2-3 and V is TRBV11-2, with TRBD2 identical over 14 bases. V was pared by 2 bases and J by 5 bases, with 9 bases of the junction left unmatched. Germline V gene data show CDR1 as SGHAT and CDR2 as FQNNGV. The CDR3 has 18 amino acids. The CDR3 sequence is CASSLWGTSGSRKDTQYF. In DNA form, the CDR3 reads TGTGCCAGCAGCTTATGGGGGACTAGCGGGAGTCGGAAAGATACGCAGTATTTT.

The chain employs TRBV10-1 and TRBJ2-3, with D tentatively TRBD2 (6 bases). Germline V gene sequence: CDR1 WNHNN, CDR2 SYGVQD (reference sequence). This CDR3 has 15 residues. The V gene lost 3 bases and the J gene lost 7 bases, with 17 bases spanning the gap. The CDR3 spells CASSDSGVTSNTQYF. The CDR3 nucleotides are TGCGCCAGCAGTGACTCGGGAGTAACGTCTAATACGCAGTATTTT.

The V gene is TRBV11-3, the J gene TRBJ2-7; no clear D gene. CDR3 length: 13 amino acids. Germline lookup yields CDR1 SGHNT and CDR2 YENEEA. Trimming cost V 0 bases and J 7 bases, with 10 bases left between them. The CDR3 here is CASSLDPLGEQYF. For the CDR3, the DNA is TGTGCCAGCAGCTTAGATCCCCTGGGGGAGCAGTACTTC.

V and J are TRBV19 and TRBJ2-5; D is tentatively TRBD1 or TRBD2 (5 bases each). CDR3 size: 14 residues. V was pared by 3 bases and J by 5 bases, with 13 bases between. The germline CDR1 and CDR2 sequences are LNHDA and SQIVND (reference sequence). The CDR3 bases are TGTGCCAGTAGTATGTTAGGGGACGGGGAGACCCAGTACTTC. Its protein is CASSMLGDGETQYF.

V and J are TRBV7-2 and TRBJ1-4; D is ambiguous. The V gene lost 1 base and the J gene lost 2 bases, with 8 bases spanning the gap. Per the germline V gene, CDR1 is SGHTA and CDR2 is FQGNSA. The CDR3 is made up of 15 amino acids. CDR3 amino acids: CASSLVSGTNEKLFF. DNA for the CDR3: TGTGCCAGCAGCTTAGTGTCGGGCACTAATGAAAAACTGTTTTTT.

The genes are TRBV13 and TRBJ2-3; TRBD2 matches at 12 bases. The length of the CDR3 is 17 residues. Germline trimming cut 5 bases from V and 2 bases from J; bases unmatched to any gene: 8. Per the germline V gene, CDR1 is PRHDT and CDR2 is FYEKMQ (reference sequence). CDR3 nucleotide sequence: TGTGCCAGCAGCCAACCGACTAGCGGGAGCCTCACAGATACGCAGTATTTT. This codes for CASSQPTSGSLTDTQYF.

This clone was detected a few times. DNA for the CDR3: TGTGCCAGCAGCACCCAGGGGGGCCTGAGCACAGATACGCAGTATTTT. The encoded protein is CASSTQGGLSTDTQYF. The chain recombines TRBV7-3 with TRBJ2-3, with D possibly matching TRBD1 (7 bases). The germline CDR1 and CDR2 sequences are SGHTA and FQGTGA. V was shortened by 5 bases and J by 0 bases, with 15 bases between the two germline ends. CDR3 length equals 16 residues.

The V gene is TRBV7-2, the J gene TRBJ1-2, with D possibly being TRBD1 (6 bases). Germline V gene lookup returns CDR1 SGHTA and CDR2 FQGNSA. Trimming shortened V by 2 bases and J by 7 bases, and 11 bases separated the two germline ends. The CDR3 is 13 amino acids. The CDR3 nucleotides read TGTGCCAGCAGCTTACGTGGGGGGGCTGGCTACACCTTC. It is translated as CASSLRGGAGYTF.

V gene TRBV11-2 combines with J gene TRBJ2-7; a weak D match, TRBD2 (6 bases). V lost 5 bases to trimming and J lost 3 bases, with 20 bases between them. Germline CDR1 reads SGHAT; CDR2 reads FQNNGV. The CDR3 spans 16 residues. The CDR3 here is CASSRDSPGLLYEQYF. The CDR3 DNA sequence: TGTGCCAGCAGCCGAGACTCCCCGGGACTCCTCTACGAGCAGTACTTC. Complete variable domain (other parts from reference TRBV11-2 and TRBJ2-7): EAGVAQSPRYKIIEKRQSVAFWCNPISGHATLYWYQQILGQGPKLLIQFQNNGVVDDSQLPKDRFSAERLKGVDSTLKIQPAKLEDSAVYLCASSRDSPGLLYEQYFGPGTRLTVT.

Here the CDR3 DNA reads TGTGCCAGTAGTATAGCCTTGCCGGGGCCGAGGGGAACTGAAGCTTTCTTT. Residues: CASSIALPGPRGTEAFF. This rearrangement joins TRBV19 to TRBJ1-1; a weak D match, TRBD1 (5 bases). Trimming left V 1 base short and J 5 bases short, with 20 bases between. The CDR3 totals 17 residues. The germline gives CDR1 LNHDA, CDR2 SQIVND (reference sequence). The full variable domain, rest sourced from reference TRBV19 and TRBJ1-1, is DGGITQSPKYLFRKEGQNVTLSCEQNLNHDAMYWYRQDPGQGLRLIYYSQIVNDFQKGDIAEGYSVSREKKESFPLTVTSAQKNPTAFYLCASSIALPGPRGTEAFFGQGTRLTVV.

In DNA, the CDR3 is TGTGCCAGCAGCTTATGGGCAGCTACTTATGGCTACACCTTC. It translates to CASSLWAATYGYTF. This chain connects TRBV7-2 to TRBJ1-2; D unresolved. CDR1 is SGHTA and CDR2 is FQGNSA in the germline V gene. The CDR3 spans 14 residues. Trimming removed 2 bases from V and 5 bases from J, with 12 bases in between.

The chain links TRBV7-4 to TRBJ2-7; the D gene is possibly TRBD2 (6 bases). The length of the CDR3 is 16 residues. Germline V CDR1 and CDR2: SGHVT, SQSDAQ. With 1 base removed from V and 0 bases from J, the gap between germline ends came to 13 bases. CDR3 nucleotides: TGTGCCAGCAGCTTAGTGGGTGGAGGGAGCTCCTACGAGCAGTACTTC. Translated: CASSLVGGGSSYEQYF.

The genes are TRBV5-1 and TRBJ2-1, with 10 positions matching TRBD2. Germline V gene data show CDR1 as SGHRS and CDR2 as YFSETQ. This CDR3 comprises 17 residues. The junction had 3 bases not matched to a gene; V was cut back by 0 bases and J by 0 bases. The CDR3: CASSLAPSGSSYNEQFF. CDR3 nucleotides: TGCGCCAGCAGCTTGGCCCCTAGCGGGAGCTCCTACAATGAGCAGTTCTTC.

Note on this clone: This sample includes further DNA sequences coding for the same CDR3. The V call is TRBV7-2, the J call TRBJ2-3, with 10 bases that match TRBD2. The CDR3 consists of 15 residues. V shed 2 bases and J 4 bases; nucleotides not matched to a gene: 3. Germline V gene lookup returns CDR1 SGHTA and CDR2 FQGNSA. In DNA form, the CDR3 reads TGTGCCAGCAGCTTACGGCTAGCGGGAGCAGATACGCAGTATTTT. It is translated as CASSLRLAGADTQYF.

The rearrangement uses TRBV19 and TRBJ2-7, with D possibly TRBD2 on 5 matching bases. V lost 9 bases and J lost 4, with 10 bases in between. There are 11 residues in the CDR3. Germline V lookup: CDR1 LNHDA, CDR2 SQIVND (reference sequence). CDR3 nucleotide sequence: TGTGCCAGAAGAGGGCAATACGAGCAGTACTTC. It translates to CARRGQYEQYF.

J is TRBJ2-7 and V is TRBV5-1; TRBD2 matches 7 bases. Trimming took 4 bases from V and 2 from J; bases not matched to a gene: 9. CDR3 length: 15 residues. Germline CDR1 and CDR2: SGHRS and YFSETQ. This CDR3 is CASSPEPGTTYEQYF. CDR3 sequence (DNA): TGCGCCAGCAGCCCTGAACCCGGGACTACCTACGAGCAGTACTTC.

Regarding this clone: The sample carries other DNA sequences with the same CDR3. This sequence joins TRBV28 and TRBJ1-1; 9 positions agree with TRBD1. V was pared by 6 bases and J by 3 bases, with 11 bases of the junction left unmatched. In germline, CDR1 is MDHEN, CDR2 SYDVKM. The CDR3 extends over 16 amino acids. The CDR3: CASSEGQGVGDTEAFF. The CDR3 bases are TGTGCCAGCAGCGAGGGACAGGGAGTCGGCGACACTGAAGCTTTCTTT. The full variable domain, rest sourced from reference TRBV28 and TRBJ1-1, is DVKVTQSSRYLVKRTGEKVFLECVQDMDHENMFWYRQDPGLGLRLIYFSYDVKMKEKGDIPEGYSVSREKKERFSLILESASTNQTSMYLCASSEGQGVGDTEAFFGQGTRLTVV.

V is TRBV7-2 and J is TRBJ2-1, with D possibly matching TRBD2 (5 bases). CDR3 length: 14 residues. The germline V gene encodes CDR1 SGHTA and CDR2 FQGNSA. V was trimmed by 2 bases and J by 7 bases, leaving 12 bases between them. The DNA for the CDR3 is TGTGCCAGCAGCTTAAGACCCCGAGGGAATGAGCAGTTCTTC. This translates into CASSLRPRGNEQFF.

V and J are TRBV23-1 and TRBJ2-1; the D is unclear. TRBV23-1 is placed among ORFs of uncertain function. This CDR3 is built from 12 residues. The germline V and J ends were trimmed by 7 bases and 12 bases, with 16 bases remaining between them. The CDR3 spells CASTPLVGWQFF. The CDR3 nucleotides read TGCGCCAGCACCCCTTTAGTTGGCTGGCAGTTCTTC.

This clone was counted a single time. The chain links TRBV6-1 to TRBJ2-1; tentatively, D is TRBD1 or TRBD2 (6 bases each). Germline CDR1 and CDR2: MNHNS and SASEGT. Trimming left V 5 bases short and J 2 bases short, with 13 bases between. This CDR3 contains 15 residues. CDR3 sequence reads: CASSLFGGPYNEQFF. Here the CDR3 DNA reads TGTGCCAGCAGTTTATTTGGGGGGCCCTACAATGAGCAGTTCTTC.

The rearrangement links TRBV6-1 to TRBJ1-5; the match to TRBD1 covers 12 bases. The trim removed 7 bases at V and 6 bases at J, leaving 7 bases unmatched. CDR3 length equals 15 residues. Germline V gives CDR1 MNHNS, CDR2 SASEGT. CDR3 in amino acids: CASTPGQGARQPQHF. The CDR3 nucleotides read TGTGCCAGCACCCCGGGACAGGGGGCGCGTCAGCCCCAGCATTTT.

The chain carries TRBV7-9 and TRBJ1-1; D is unclear. Germline assignment: CDR1 SEHNR and CDR2 FQNEAQ (reference sequence). The CDR3 length is 14 residues. The V end lost 5 bases, the J end lost 5 bases, and 15 bases lay between the germline ends. The CDR3 region has the DNA TGTGCCAGCAGCCTTGACCCTAGCAGGACTGAAGCTTTCTTT. Translating it yields CASSLDPSRTEAFF.

The rearrangement joins TRBV28 to TRBJ2-5; 7 bases are shared with TRBD1. Germline values: CDR1 MDHEN, CDR2 SYDVKM. V was pared by 5 bases and J by 1 base, with 4 bases of the junction left unmatched. The CDR3 loop spans 14 amino acids. The CDR3 coding sequence is TGTGCCAGCAGTGATACAGGGGTCCAAGAGACCCAGTACTTC. Residues: CASSDTGVQETQYF.